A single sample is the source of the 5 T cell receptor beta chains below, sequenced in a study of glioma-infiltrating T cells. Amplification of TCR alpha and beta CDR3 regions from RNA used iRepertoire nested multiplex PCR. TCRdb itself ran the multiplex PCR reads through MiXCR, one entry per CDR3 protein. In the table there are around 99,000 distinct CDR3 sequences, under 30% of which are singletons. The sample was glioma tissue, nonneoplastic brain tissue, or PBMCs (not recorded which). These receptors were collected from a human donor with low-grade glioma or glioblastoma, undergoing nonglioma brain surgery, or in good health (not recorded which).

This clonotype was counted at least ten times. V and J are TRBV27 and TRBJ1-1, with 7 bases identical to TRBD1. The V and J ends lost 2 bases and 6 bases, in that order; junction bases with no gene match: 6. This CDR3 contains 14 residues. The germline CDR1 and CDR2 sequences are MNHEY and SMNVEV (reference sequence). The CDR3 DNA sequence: TGTGCCAGCAGTTTACCGGGTCAGGGGGCTGAAGCTTTCTTT. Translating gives CASSLPGQGAEAFF.

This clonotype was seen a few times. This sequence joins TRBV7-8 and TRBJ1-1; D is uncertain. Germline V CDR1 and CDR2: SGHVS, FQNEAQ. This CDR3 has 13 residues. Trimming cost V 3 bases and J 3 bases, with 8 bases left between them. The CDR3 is CASSFEVDTEAFF. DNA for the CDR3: TGTGCCAGCAGCTTTGAGGTGGACACTGAAGCTTTCTTT.

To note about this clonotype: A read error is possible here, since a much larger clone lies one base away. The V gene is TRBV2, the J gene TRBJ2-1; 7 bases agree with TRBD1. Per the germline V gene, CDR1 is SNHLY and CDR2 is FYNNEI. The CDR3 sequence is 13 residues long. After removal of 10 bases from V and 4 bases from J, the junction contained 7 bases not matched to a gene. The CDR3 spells CAMPGQTYNEQFF. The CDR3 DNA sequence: TGTGCCATGCCGGGACAGACATACAATGAGCAGTTCTTC.

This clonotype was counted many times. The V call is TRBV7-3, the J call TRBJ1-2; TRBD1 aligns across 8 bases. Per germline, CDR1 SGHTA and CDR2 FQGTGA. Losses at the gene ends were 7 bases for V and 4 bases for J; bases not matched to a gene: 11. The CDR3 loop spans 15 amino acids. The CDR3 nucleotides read TGTGCCAGCAAGACAGGGGCCGCCATGGGCTATGGCTACACCTTC. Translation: CASKTGAAMGYGYTF.

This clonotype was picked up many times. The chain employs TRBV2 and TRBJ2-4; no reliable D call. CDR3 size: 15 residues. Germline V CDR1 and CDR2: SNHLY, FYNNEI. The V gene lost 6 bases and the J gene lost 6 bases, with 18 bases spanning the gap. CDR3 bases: TGTGCCAGCAGCCCGGGTTTTGAGAGTGGAAACATTCAGTACTTC. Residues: CASSPGFESGNIQYF.